A selection of T cell receptor beta chains follows, all from one sample in a study of technical replicates of blood from a few donors. Produced via immunoSEQ multiplex PCR; TCRdb's table is partial and in-frame only. The sample holds fewer than 15,000 clones; just under 95% are singletons and the top ten take roughly 7.1%. Sequenced input: PBMCs. The receptor set was obtained from a human donor in good health. CDR3s include the opening cysteine and the closing phenylalanine or tryptophan. D genes are given only for firm matches. Clone size is shown for a subset of rows, as once, few, many or a class of expanded clone.

len,d_gene,j_gene,v_gene,abundance,CDR3aa,CDR3nt
14,TRBD1,TRBJ1-2,TRBV7-9,NA,CASSLVGQGAGYTF,TGTGCCAGCAGCTTAGTCGGACAGGGGGCTGGCTACACCTTC
14,NA,TRBJ1-1,TRBV18,NA,CASSPGLMNTEAFF,TGTGCCAGCTCACCAGGACTCATGAACACTGAAGCTTTCTTT
13,TRBD2,TRBJ2-7,TRBV19,NA,CATGRGGSYEQYF,TGTGCCACCGGGCGGGGAGGGTCCTACGAGCAGTACTTC
15,NA,TRBJ2-2,TRBV18,NA,CASSQDSTNTGELFF,TGTGCCAGCTCACAGGACAGTACGAACACCGGGGAGCTGTTTTTT
16,NA,TRBJ1-1,TRBV27,NA,CASSLIIGETRTEAFF,TGTGCCAGCAGTTTAATCATAGGTGAGACAAGGACTGAAGCTTTCTTT
14,NA,TRBJ2-2,TRBV5-1,NA,CASKEGSTTGELFF,TGCGCCAGCAAAGAGGGCTCCACCACCGGGGAGCTGTTTTTT
13,NA,TRBJ1-6,TRBV30,NA,CAWSAGFTSPLHF,TGTGCCTGGAGTGCAGGGTTCACTTCACCCCTCCACTTT
14,NA,TRBJ2-3,TRBV10-1,NA,CASSVGGNTDTQYF,TGCGCCAGCAGTGTAGGCGGGAACACAGATACGCAGTATTTT
16,TRBD2,TRBJ2-1,TRBV11-2,once,CASSHLSSGPYNEQFF,TGTGCCAGCAGCCACCTTTCTAGCGGCCCATACAATGAGCAGTTCTTC
18,TRBD2,TRBJ2-3,TRBV12-5,NA,CASGSTDKSGKRTDTQYF,TGTGCTAGTGGTTCAACTGACAAAAGCGGGAAGAGGACAGATACGCAGTATTTT
14,NA,TRBJ1-4,TRBV6-1,NA,CASSGGGPAEKLFF,TGTGCCAGCAGTGGCGGGGGGCCCGCCGAAAAACTGTTTTTT
15,NA,TRBJ1-5,TRBV28,NA,CASSLSAGYYQPQHF,TGTGCCAGCAGTTTATCGGCAGGCTATTATCAGCCCCAGCATTTT
14,NA,TRBJ2-1,TRBV28,NA,CASSPLRENNEQFF,TGTGCCAGCAGTCCCCTACGGGAAAACAATGAGCAGTTCTTC
15,TRBD1,TRBJ1-5,TRBV18,NA,CASSQGTGGSQPQHF,TGTGCCAGCTCACAAGGGACAGGGGGCTCTCAGCCCCAGCATTTT
15,NA,TRBJ1-5,TRBV7-6,few,CASSLETGSFQPQHF,TGTGCCAGCAGCTTAGAAACAGGATCGTTCCAGCCCCAGCATTTT
15,TRBD1,TRBJ1-6,TRBV28,NA,CASSFGDRSGSPLHF,TGTGCCAGCAGTTTCGGGGACAGGTCAGGATCACCCCTCCACTTT
15,NA,TRBJ2-1,TRBV7-9,NA,CASSLDSPSYNEQFF,TGTGCCAGCAGTTTGGACTCCCCCTCCTACAATGAGCAGTTCTTC
13,NA,TRBJ2-5,TRBV7-3,NA,CASSQDRTGTQYF,TGTGCCAGCAGCCAAGACAGAACTGGGACCCAGTACTTC
18,TRBD1,TRBJ1-5,TRBV19,NA,CASRLGTGGADSNQPQHF,TGTGCCAGTAGGCTTGGGACAGGGGGCGCGGATAGCAATCAGCCCCAGCATTTT
17,NA,TRBJ1-1,TRBV27,NA,CASSLYYTGDMNTEAFF,TGTGCCAGCAGTTTATACTACACAGGCGACATGAACACTGAAGCTTTCTTT
13,TRBD1,TRBJ1-2,TRBV18,NA,CASSPPGQPGYTF,TGTGCCAGCTCACCACCGGGACAGCCCGGCTACACCTTC
13,NA,TRBJ1-1,TRBV7-8,NA,CASSSGVNTEAFF,TGTGCCAGCAGCTCCGGGGTGAACACTGAAGCTTTCTTT
13,NA,TRBJ2-3,TRBV6-4,NA,CASSDSPGDTQYF,TGTGCCAGCAGTGACTCCCCCGGGGATACGCAGTATTTT
12,NA,TRBJ2-2,TRBV14,NA,CASSGTTGELFF,TGTGCCAGCAGCGGGACTACCGGGGAGCTGTTTTTT
14,TRBD2,TRBJ2-5,TRBV10-2,NA,CASGAGVIQETQYF,TGCGCCAGCGGTGCGGGAGTTATCCAAGAGACCCAGTACTTC
12,NA,TRBJ1-5,TRBV14,NA,CASSAFQGPQHF,TGTGCCAGCAGCGCCTTCCAGGGGCCCCAGCATTTT
12,NA,TRBJ2-1,TRBV6-1,NA,CASSAGYNEQFF,TGTGCCAGCAGTGCAGGCTACAATGAGCAGTTCTTC
15,TRBD2,TRBJ2-7,TRBV19,NA,CASSEQAGNSYEQYF,TGTGCCAGTAGTGAACAAGCGGGGAACTCCTACGAGCAGTACTTC
17,TRBD2,TRBJ2-3,TRBV9,NA,CASSLRLAGAGTDTQYF,TGTGCCAGCAGCTTACGACTAGCGGGAGCTGGCACAGATACGCAGTATTTT
15,TRBD2,TRBJ2-7,TRBV9,once,CASSALAGSSYEQYF,TGTGCCAGCAGCGCTTTAGCGGGAAGCTCCTACGAGCAGTACTTC
15,NA,TRBJ1-5,TRBV28,NA,CASIRASHGNQPQHF,TGTGCCAGCATCAGGGCCTCTCATGGCAATCAGCCCCAGCATTTT
13,NA,TRBJ1-3,TRBV30,NA,CASTVNSGNTIYF,TGTGCGTCAACAGTAAACTCTGGAAACACCATATATTTT
14,TRBD2,TRBJ2-3,TRBV19,NA,CASSRAGVADTQYF,TGTGCCAGTAGTCGAGCGGGAGTGGCAGATACGCAGTATTTT
13,TRBD1,TRBJ2-7,TRBV6-5,NA,CASRDGQAGEQYF,TGTGCCAGCAGGGATGGACAGGCGGGCGAGCAGTACTTC
15,NA,TRBJ2-7,TRBV4-2,NA,CASSQGRSSSYEQYF,TGTGCCAGCAGCCAAGGTAGGAGTAGCTCCTACGAGCAGTACTTC
14,TRBD1,TRBJ2-3,TRBV6-5,NA,CASRGTGLEGTQYF,TGTGCCAGCAGAGGGACAGGCCTCGAAGGTACGCAGTATTTT
14,NA,TRBJ1-2,TRBV28,NA,CASSLSGANYGYTF,TGTGCCAGCAGTTTGTCAGGGGCTAACTATGGCTACACCTTC
17,TRBD1,TRBJ2-7,TRBV4-1,once,CASSLGGTGETSYEQYF,TGCGCCAGCAGCCTGGGTGGGACAGGCGAAACGTCCTACGAGCAGTACTTC
16,TRBD1,TRBJ2-3,TRBV5-1,NA,CASSSRTGFFTDTQYF,TGCGCCAGCAGCTCCCGGACAGGGTTCTTCACAGATACGCAGTATTTT
13,NA,TRBJ2-3,TRBV11-3,NA,CASTIQGSDTQYF,TGTGCCAGCACTATACAGGGTTCAGATACGCAGTATTTT
17,NA,TRBJ2-3,TRBV6-1,NA,CASSEVLGSGDRDTQYF,TGTGCCAGCAGTGAAGTGCTGGGTAGCGGGGACAGAGATACGCAGTATTTT
15,TRBD1,TRBJ2-5,TRBV6-5,NA,CASSYSGQGVETQYF,TGTGCCAGCAGTTACTCGGGACAGGGGGTGGAGACCCAGTACTTC
17,NA,TRBJ2-2,TRBV2,once,CASSELWRRGATGELFF,TGTGCCAGCAGTGAACTATGGCGCAGGGGAGCCACCGGGGAGCTGTTTTTT
15,TRBD2,TRBJ2-7,TRBV11-2,NA,CASSLAGGSSYEQYF,TGTGCCAGCAGCCTGGCGGGAGGCAGCTCCTACGAGCAGTACTTC
14,NA,TRBJ2-5,TRBV21-1,few,CASSPVGLGETQYF,TGTGCCAGCAGCCCAGTGGGACTAGGGGAGACCCAGTACTTC
12,TRBD1,TRBJ2-7,TRBV29-1,NA,CSAAGTGVEQYF,TGCAGCGCCGCCGGGACAGGGGTCGAGCAGTACTTC